Listed below are T cell receptor beta chains from one sample, sequenced in a study of CD8+ T cells in alopecia areata. Sequencing used immunoSEQ multiplex PCR; TCRdb keeps in-frame clones, though not all of them. The sample carries more than 200,000 clones, 40% to 55% recorded once. Sequencing used CD4+ T cells sorted from blood, obtained at approximately week 36, from a patient treated with tofacitinib. These receptors all come from a human donor with alopecia areata. CDR3s include the opening cysteine and the closing phenylalanine or tryptophan.

j_call v_call cdr3_aa
TRBJ2-5 TRBV7-2 CASSLITWETQYF
TRBJ2-5 TRBV29-1 CSVQGGEETQYF
TRBJ1-5 TRBV5-1 CASSLGDRANQPQHF
TRBJ2-1 TRBV11-2 CASSLEAYNEQFF
TRBJ1-4 TRBV29-1 CSVTTGLGGEKLFF
TRBJ2-2 TRBV5-1 CASSSQGAPNGELFF
TRBJ2-6 TRBV5-1 CASSLHSGANVLTF
TRBJ2-5 TRBV10-3 CAISPERETQYF
TRBJ2-3 TRBV29-1 CSGGHRSTDTQYF
TRBJ2-5 TRBV5-1 CASSFDQQGGQETQYF
TRBJ2-7 TRBV11-1 CASSRTGGTYEQYF
TRBJ2-7 TRBV6-5 CASRPGFSYEQYF
TRBJ2-1 TRBV10-3 CAISEVGYLLF
TRBJ2-3 TRBV5-1 CASSLGGASTDTQYF
TRBJ2-1 TRBV29-1 CSVEVASEQFF
TRBJ2-5 TRBV29-1 CSVYRGGETQYF
TRBJ2-1 TRBV9 CASSVSVASPQVFNEQFF
TRBJ2-3 TRBV7-3 CASSQTSADTQYF
TRBJ1-2 TRBV5-1 CASSWDRTIGYTF
TRBJ2-7 TRBV30 CAWSVGPSSYEQYF
TRBJ2-3 TRBV7-3 CASSLLRGDTQYF
TRBJ2-3 TRBV5-1 CASSLSRGSDTQYF
TRBJ1-2 TRBV30 CAWSLQTRVYGYTF
TRBJ1-4 TRBV7-2 CASSLVSGGKLFF
TRBJ2-1 TRBV20-1 CSVVAYNEQFF
TRBJ2-7 TRBV15 CATSRGEIVNEQYF
TRBJ2-7 TRBV2 CASSLDSGKYF
TRBJ2-5 TRBV30 CAWSKVAGAKETQYF
TRBJ2-3 TRBV5-1 CASSATSARITDTQYF
TRBJ2-3 TRBV11-2 CASSFSGRAWTDTQYF
TRBJ1-1 TRBV30 CAWKTGMNTEAFF
TRBJ2-1 TRBV28 CASRIRDRDYNEQFF
TRBJ1-3 TRBV30 CAWSVDRNTIYF
TRBJ2-3 TRBV7-2 CASSLIDPRTDTQYF
TRBJ1-2 TRBV19 CASRAQTRDGYTF
TRBJ2-6 TRBV29-1 CSVQQGSGANVLTF
TRBJ2-7 TRBV6-6 CASSQHGEQYF
TRBJ1-1 TRBV6-5 CASSSPREATEAFF
TRBJ2-3 TRBV28 CASSYGQGGADTQYF
TRBJ1-1 TRBV29-1 CSVIRDRGRTEAFF
TRBJ1-4 TRBV25-1 CASSEPGGREEKLFF
TRBJ1-4 TRBV15 CATSRPNEKLFF
TRBJ2-3 TRBV7-3 CASSLLVTDTQYF
TRBJ2-6 TRBV14 CASSQDWTSGANVLTF
TRBJ2-1 TRBV10-3 CAIGRNNEQFF
TRBJ2-1 TRBV25-1 CASSGPSVHEQFF
TRBJ1-2 TRBV11-2 CASSPDPQLSEGYTF
TRBJ2-7 TRBV18 CASSPQGSYEQYF